The 4 T cell receptor beta chains below come from one sample, sequenced in a study of blood T cells in healthy people across ages. A second about 7 to 12 cycle PCR used barcoded and J-beta primers. TCRdb re-called the 5' RACE reads with MiXCR, one entry per CDR3 protein. The sample has roughly 1.4 million distinct CDR3 sequences; almost 60% are singletons. Specimen: blood. Source of these receptors: a man in his late teens or twenties in good health.

The rearrangement links TRBV3-1 to TRBJ2-7; 7 bases fit TRBD1. V gave up 2 bases and J gave up 2 bases; unmatched junction bases: 9. The CDR3 is made up of 16 amino acids. In germline, CDR1 is LGHDT, CDR2 YNNKEL (reference sequence). The CDR3 bases are TGTGCCAGCAGCCAATTTCGAGGTCAGGGGGCCTACGAGCAGTACTTC. Its translation: CASSQFRGQGAYEQYF.

As for this clonotype: A read error may account for a junction end that differs from germline. This chain connects TRBV20-1 to TRBJ1-5; no firm D call. Germline V lookup: CDR1 DFQATT, CDR2 SNEGSKA (reference sequence). This CDR3 is 14 amino acids long. The CDR3 is CSARDLESNQPQHF. CDR3 bases: TGCAGTGCTCGAGATTTGGAGAGCAATCAGCCCCAGCATTTT.

The rearrangement joins TRBV18 to TRBJ2-3; no clear D gene. The CDR3 totals 12 residues. V was clipped by 6 bases and J by 5 bases, with 9 bases between them. Germline V gives CDR1 KGHSH, CDR2 LQKENI. The CDR3 protein is CASSTRRDTQYF. CDR3 nucleotides: TGTGCCAGCTCGACTCGAAGAGATACGCAGTATTTT.

V is TRBV6-1 and J is TRBJ2-7; no reliable D call. The germline V gene has CDR1 MNHNS and CDR2 SASEGT. This CDR3 spans 14 amino acids. The V end lost 0 bases, the J end lost 0 bases, and 6 bases lay between the germline ends. The CDR3 nucleotides read TGTGCCAGCAGTGAAGCGCGGAGCTCCTACGAGCAGTACTTC. Its translation: CASSEARSSYEQYF.